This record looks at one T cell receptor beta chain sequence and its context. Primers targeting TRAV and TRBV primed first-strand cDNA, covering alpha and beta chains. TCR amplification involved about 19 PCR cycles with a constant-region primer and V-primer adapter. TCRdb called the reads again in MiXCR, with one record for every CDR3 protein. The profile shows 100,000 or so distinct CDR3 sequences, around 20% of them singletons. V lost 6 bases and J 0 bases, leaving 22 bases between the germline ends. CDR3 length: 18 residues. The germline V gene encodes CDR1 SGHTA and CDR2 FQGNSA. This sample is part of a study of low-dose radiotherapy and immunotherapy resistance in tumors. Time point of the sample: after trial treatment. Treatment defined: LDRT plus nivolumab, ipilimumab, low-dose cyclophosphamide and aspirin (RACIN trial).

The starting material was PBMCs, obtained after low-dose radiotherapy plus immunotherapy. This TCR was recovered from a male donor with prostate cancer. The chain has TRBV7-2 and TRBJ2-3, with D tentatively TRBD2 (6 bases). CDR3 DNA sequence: TGTGCCAGCAGACCCCATCCCCGTCTAGCGTCTAGCACAGATACGCAGTATTTT. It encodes CASRPHPRLASSTDTQYF.